These 4 T cell receptor beta chains originate from one sample sequenced in a study of a mutant IDH1 vaccine in newly diagnosed glioma. Their specific antigens are unknown. Assay: immunoSEQ multiplex PCR; the TCRdb copy retains only in-frame clones and omits some. The sample has fewer than 70,000 clones, 70% to 90% seen once. Time point here: week 5, during vaccination. Each dose delivered 300 ug of mutant IDH1 20-mer peptide subcutaneously with imiquimod. This material consisted of PBMCs, taken from a glioma patient whose treatment included an IDH1 peptide vaccine. These receptors were collected from a woman in her forties with glioma.

The chain combines TRBV28 with TRBJ1-2; TRBD1 might be the D (6 bases). Germline V gene sequence: CDR1 MDHEN, CDR2 SYDVKM. V lost 3 bases, J lost 4 bases, and 15 bases lay in between. The CDR3 is 15 residues long. The CDR3 loop is CASSFGGGRRYGYTF. Written as DNA, the CDR3 is TGTGCCAGCAGTTTTGGGGGGGGGCGTCGCTATGGCTACACCTTC.

This chain joins TRBV30 and TRBJ2-2; D perhaps matches TRBD1 (6 bases). V was trimmed by 4 bases and J by 4 bases, leaving 13 bases between them. The CDR3 loop spans 14 amino acids. In germline, CDR1 is GTSNPN, CDR2 SVGIG (reference sequence). CDR3 nucleotide sequence: TGTGCCTGGAATCATCAGGGGAGCACCGGGGAGCTGTTTTTT. Translation: CAWNHQGSTGELFF.

This chain connects TRBV19 to TRBJ2-7; 8 nucleotides line up with TRBD1. Per the germline V gene, CDR1 is LNHDA and CDR2 is SQIVND (reference sequence). The CDR3 loop spans 13 amino acids. Trimming took 4 bases from V and 12 from J; bases not matched to a gene: 11. The CDR3 loop is CASSTTGQVPPYF. DNA for the CDR3: TGTGCCAGTAGTACTACGGGACAGGTCCCCCCGTACTTC.

The gene calls are TRBV12-5 and TRBJ2-3; D may be TRBD1 or TRBD2 (5 bases each). This CDR3 region has 15 residues. Germline CDR1 reads LGHNT; CDR2 reads FRNRAP. The germline V and J ends were trimmed by 6 bases and 0 bases, with 13 bases remaining between them. The DNA for the CDR3 is TGTGCTAGTGGAGGGACGCGCACTAGCACAGATACGCAGTATTTT. Amino acids: CASGGTRTSTDTQYF.